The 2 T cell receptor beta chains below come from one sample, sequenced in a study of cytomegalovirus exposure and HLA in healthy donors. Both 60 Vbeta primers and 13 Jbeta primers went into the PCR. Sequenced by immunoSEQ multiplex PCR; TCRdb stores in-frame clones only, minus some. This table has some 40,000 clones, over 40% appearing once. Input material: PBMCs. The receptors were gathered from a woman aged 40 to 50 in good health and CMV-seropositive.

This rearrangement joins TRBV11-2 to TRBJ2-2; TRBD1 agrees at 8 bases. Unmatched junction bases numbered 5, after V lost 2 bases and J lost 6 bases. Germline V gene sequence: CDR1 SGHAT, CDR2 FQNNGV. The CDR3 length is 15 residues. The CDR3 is CASSLLPGGPGELFF. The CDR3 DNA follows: TGTGCCAGCAGCTTACTCCCAGGGGGCCCCGGGGAGCTGTTTTTT.

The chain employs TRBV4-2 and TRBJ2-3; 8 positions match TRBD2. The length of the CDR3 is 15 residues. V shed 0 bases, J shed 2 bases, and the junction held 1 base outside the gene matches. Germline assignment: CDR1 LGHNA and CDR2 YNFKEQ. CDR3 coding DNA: TGTGCCAGCAGCCAAGACGGGGGGGTCACAGATACGCAGTATTTT. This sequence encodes CASSQDGGVTDTQYF.